One sample yielded the 9 T cell receptor beta chains listed below, sequenced in a study of metastatic and nonmetastatic thyroid tumors. TCRdb called clones again from the PCR reads with MiXCR. The table shows 12,000 or so clones, with around 25% occurring only once. Thyroid surgery took place with no prior treatment in any patient. Sequenced material: adjacent normal tissue. Receptor source: a female donor with papillary thyroid cancer or a benign thyroid nodule (not recorded which). Some clones in this sample may be carry-over from other donors' samples.

The chain employs TRBV9 and TRBJ2-7; tentatively, D is TRBD2 (5 bases). The CDR3 sequence is 14 residues long. Germline V lookup: CDR1 SGDLS, CDR2 YYNGEE. Deletions cut 4 bases from V and 0 bases from J, with 11 bases between. CDR3 sequence: CASSLGESSYEQYF. The CDR3 DNA reads TGTGCCAGCAGCCTTGGGGAGTCCTCCTACGAGCAGTACTTC.

In its sample, this clone was seen a few times. The chain recombines TRBV6-2 or TRBV6-3 with TRBJ1-5; TRBD1 matches at 9 bases. CDR1 is MNHEY and CDR2 is SVGEGT in the germline V gene. There are 15 residues in the CDR3. J gave up 4 bases and V 0 bases, and 1 base lay outside the gene matches. The CDR3 here is CASSYSTGGNQPQHF. CDR3 nucleotides: TGTGCCAGCAGTTACTCGACAGGGGGTAATCAGCCCCAGCATTTT.

This clone was seen ten or more times. V is TRBV4-1 and J is TRBJ1-6; 10 bases match TRBD1. V lost 3 bases to trimming and J lost 12 bases; unmatched junction nucleotides: 2. The CDR3 spans 13 residues. CDR1 is MGHRA and CDR2 is YSYEKL in the germline V gene. CDR3 amino acids: CASSHRDRGPLHF. In DNA form, the CDR3 reads TGCGCCAGCAGCCACCGGGACAGGGGACCCCTCCACTTT.

This clone was seen once. The chain joins TRBV18 to TRBJ1-5, with 11 bases fitting TRBD1. Germline V gene lookup returns CDR1 KGHSH and CDR2 LQKENI. The J segment lost 7 bases and the V segment lost 5 bases, leaving 7 bases of the junction unmatched. This CDR3 spans 15 amino acids. CDR3 residues: CASSGRTGGGQPQHF. For the CDR3, the DNA is TGTGCCAGCTCAGGTCGGACAGGGGGCGGCCAGCCCCAGCATTTT.

This clone has a handful of counts. The genes are TRBV13 and TRBJ2-2; TRBD2 matches 14 bases. The CDR3 covers 20 residues. V shed 5 bases and J 5 bases; nucleotides not matched to a gene: 16. In germline, CDR1 is PRHDT, CDR2 FYEKMQ (reference sequence). Here the CDR3 reads CASSLAGLAGVGASTGELFF. Here the CDR3 DNA reads TGTGCCAGCAGCCTTGCGGGACTAGCGGGAGTTGGGGCGAGTACCGGGGAGCTGTTTTTT. The whole variable domain, filled in from reference TRBV13 and TRBJ2-2, reads AAGVIQSPRHLIKEKRETATLKCYPIPRHDTVYWYQQGPGQDPQFLISFYEKMQSDKGSIPDRFSAQQFSDYHSELNMSSLELGDSALYFCASSLAGLAGVGASTGELFFGEGSRLTVL.

This clone has a count of ten or more. The V and J genes are TRBV18 and TRBJ2-3; D unclear. Germline loops: CDR1 KGHSH, CDR2 LQKENI. This CDR3 is 12 amino acids long. The ends were cut back, 4 bases at V and 2 bases at J, with 4 bases in the middle. The CDR3 nucleotides read TGTGCCAGCTCACGGTACACAGATACGCAGTATTTT. Its protein product is CASSRYTDTQYF.

This clone was seen only a few times. The chain carries TRBV6-2 or TRBV6-3 and TRBJ2-7; D call uncertain. With 0 bases removed from V and 6 bases from J, the gap between germline ends came to 9 bases. Per germline, CDR1 MNHEY and CDR2 SVGEGT. CDR3 length: 13 amino acids. In DNA, the CDR3 is TGTGCCAGCAGTTACTCGAGAGGTTTCGAGCAGTACTTC. This translates into CASSYSRGFEQYF.

The chain couples TRBV9 to TRBJ2-7; the D gene is possibly TRBD2 (7 bases). The CDR3 is 14 residues long. Per germline, CDR1 SGDLS and CDR2 YYNGEE. The V gene lost 3 bases and the J gene lost 5 bases, with 15 bases spanning the gap. In nucleotides, the CDR3 is TGTGCCAGCAGCGAGTGGGAGGGGGGGCACGAGCAGTACTTC. This translates into CASSEWEGGHEQYF.

The chain uses TRBV7-3 and TRBJ1-6, with D perhaps TRBD1 (5 bases). V gave up 3 bases and J gave up 8 bases, with 11 bases separating them. The CDR3 is 14 amino acids. CDR1 is SGHTA, CDR2 FQGTGA, per germline. The CDR3 loop reads CASSLGTVHSPLHF. In DNA form, the CDR3 reads TGTGCCAGCAGCTTGGGGACCGTGCATTCACCCCTCCACTTT. Full variable domain (missing parts from reference TRBV7-3 and TRBJ1-6): GAGVSQTPSNKVTEKGKYVELRCDPISGHTALYWYRQSLGQGPEFLIYFQGTGAADDSGLPNDRFFAVRPEGSVSTLKIQRTERGDSAVYLCASSLGTVHSPLHFGNGTRLTVT.